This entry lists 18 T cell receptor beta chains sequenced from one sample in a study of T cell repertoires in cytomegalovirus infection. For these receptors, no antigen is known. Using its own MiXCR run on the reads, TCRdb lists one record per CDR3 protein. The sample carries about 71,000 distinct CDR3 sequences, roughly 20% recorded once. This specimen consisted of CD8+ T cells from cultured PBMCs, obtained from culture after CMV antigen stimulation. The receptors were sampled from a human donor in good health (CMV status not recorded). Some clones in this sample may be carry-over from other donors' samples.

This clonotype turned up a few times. DNA of the CDR3: TGTGCCAGCAGTTACTTCGGGTCGCCTAATGAAAAACTGTTTTTT. Amino acids: CASSYFGSPNEKLFF. V usage is TRBV6-6 and J usage is TRBJ1-4; D remains ambiguous. The germline V gene encodes CDR1 MNHNY and CDR2 SVGAGI (reference sequence). The CDR3 spans 15 residues. Trimming took 1 base from V and 3 from J, leaving 9 bases between them.

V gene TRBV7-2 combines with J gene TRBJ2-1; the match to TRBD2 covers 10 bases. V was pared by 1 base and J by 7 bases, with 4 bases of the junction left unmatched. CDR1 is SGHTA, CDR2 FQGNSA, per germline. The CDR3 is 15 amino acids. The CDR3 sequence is CASSLEAGGLNEQFF. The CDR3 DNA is TGTGCCAGCAGCTTAGAAGCGGGGGGGCTGAATGAGCAGTTCTTC.

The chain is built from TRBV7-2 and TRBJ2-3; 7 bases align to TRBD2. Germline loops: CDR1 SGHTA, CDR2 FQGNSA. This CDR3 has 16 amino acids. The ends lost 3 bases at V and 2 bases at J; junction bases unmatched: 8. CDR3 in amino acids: CASSFDGLDNTDTQYF. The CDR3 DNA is TGTGCCAGCAGCTTCGATGGACTAGACAACACAGATACGCAGTATTTT.

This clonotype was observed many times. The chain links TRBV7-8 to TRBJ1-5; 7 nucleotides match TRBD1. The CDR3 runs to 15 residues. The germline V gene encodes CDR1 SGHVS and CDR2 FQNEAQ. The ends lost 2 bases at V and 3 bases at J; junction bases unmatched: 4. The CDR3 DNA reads TGTGCCAGCAGCTTACCAGGGACAGTCAATCAGCCCCAGCATTTT. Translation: CASSLPGTVNQPQHF.

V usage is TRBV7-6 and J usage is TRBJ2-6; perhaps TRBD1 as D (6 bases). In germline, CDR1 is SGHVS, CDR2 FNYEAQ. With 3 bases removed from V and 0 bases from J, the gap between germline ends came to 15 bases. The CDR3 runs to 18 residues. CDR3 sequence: CASSLGAPGFSGANVLTF. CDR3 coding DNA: TGTGCCAGCAGCTTGGGGGCGCCAGGGTTCTCTGGGGCCAACGTCCTGACTTTC.

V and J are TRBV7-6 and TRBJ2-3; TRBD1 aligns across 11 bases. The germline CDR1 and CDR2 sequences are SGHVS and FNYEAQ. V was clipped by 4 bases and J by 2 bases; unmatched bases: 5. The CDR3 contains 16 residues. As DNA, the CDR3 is TGTGCCAGCAGCTACGGACAGGGGGCCCACACAGATACGCAGTATTTT. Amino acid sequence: CASSYGQGAHTDTQYF.

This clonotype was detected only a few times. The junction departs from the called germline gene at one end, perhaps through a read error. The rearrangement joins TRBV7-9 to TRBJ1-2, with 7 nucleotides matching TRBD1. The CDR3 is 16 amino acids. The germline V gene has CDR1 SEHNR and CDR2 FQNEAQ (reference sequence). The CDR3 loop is CASSLAYRGPFDGYTF. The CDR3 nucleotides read TGTGCCAGCAGCCTAGCGTACAGGGGCCCGTTTGATGGCTACACCTTC.

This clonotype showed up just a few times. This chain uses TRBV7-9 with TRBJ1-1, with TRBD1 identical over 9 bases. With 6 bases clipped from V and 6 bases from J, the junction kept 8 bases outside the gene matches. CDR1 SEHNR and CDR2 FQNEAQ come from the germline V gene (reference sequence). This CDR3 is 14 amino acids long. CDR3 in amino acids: CASRSSGTGPEAFF. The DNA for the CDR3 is TGTGCCAGCAGATCCTCCGGGACAGGGCCTGAAGCTTTCTTT.

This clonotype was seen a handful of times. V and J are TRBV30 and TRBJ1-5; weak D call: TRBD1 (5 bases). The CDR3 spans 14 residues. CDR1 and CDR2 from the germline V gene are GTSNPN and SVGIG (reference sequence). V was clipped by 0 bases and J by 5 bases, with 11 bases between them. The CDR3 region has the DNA TGTGCCTGGAGTGTACGGGACGGCCATCAGCCCCAGCATTTT. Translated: CAWSVRDGHQPQHF.

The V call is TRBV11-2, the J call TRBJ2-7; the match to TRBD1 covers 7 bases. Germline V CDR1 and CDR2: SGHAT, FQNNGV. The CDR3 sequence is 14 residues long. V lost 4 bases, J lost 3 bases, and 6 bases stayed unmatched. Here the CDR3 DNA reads TGTGCCAGCAGCTACAGGGGATCCCACTACGAGCAGTACTTC. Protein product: CASSYRGSHYEQYF.

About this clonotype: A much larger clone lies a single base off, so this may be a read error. CDR3 sequence: CARQPLGPSYEQYF. The CDR3 nucleotides read TGTGCCCGCCAGCCCCTCGGCCCTTCCTACGAGCAGTACTTC. The V call is TRBV27, the J call TRBJ2-7; D not certain. This CDR3 is built from 14 residues. Germline CDR1 MNHEY, CDR2 SMNVEV (reference sequence). V gave up 11 bases and J gave up 1 base, with 18 bases separating them.

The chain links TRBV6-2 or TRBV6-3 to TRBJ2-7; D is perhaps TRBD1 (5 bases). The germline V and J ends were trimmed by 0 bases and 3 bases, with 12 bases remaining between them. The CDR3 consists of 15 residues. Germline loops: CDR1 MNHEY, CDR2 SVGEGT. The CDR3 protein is CASSYSVPRGYEQYF. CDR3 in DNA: TGTGCCAGCAGTTACTCGGTCCCTAGGGGCTACGAGCAGTACTTC.

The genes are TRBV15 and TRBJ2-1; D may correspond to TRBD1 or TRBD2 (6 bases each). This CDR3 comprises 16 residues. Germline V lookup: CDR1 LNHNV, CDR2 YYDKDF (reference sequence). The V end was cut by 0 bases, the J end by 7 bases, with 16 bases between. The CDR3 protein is CATSRDWRGVNNEQFF. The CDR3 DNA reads TGTGCCACCAGCAGAGATTGGAGGGGGGTGAATAATGAGCAGTTCTTC.

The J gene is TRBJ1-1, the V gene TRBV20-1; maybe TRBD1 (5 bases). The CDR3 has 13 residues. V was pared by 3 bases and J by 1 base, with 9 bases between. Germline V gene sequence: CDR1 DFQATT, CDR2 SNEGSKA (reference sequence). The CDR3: CSASETENTEAFF. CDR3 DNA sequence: TGCAGTGCTAGCGAGACAGAGAACACTGAAGCTTTCTTT.

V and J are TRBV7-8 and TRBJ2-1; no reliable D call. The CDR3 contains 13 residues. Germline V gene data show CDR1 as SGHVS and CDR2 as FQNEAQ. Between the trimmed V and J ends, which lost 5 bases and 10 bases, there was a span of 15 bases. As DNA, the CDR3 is TGTGCCAGCAGCCAAGGGTCAGTTTTAGAGCAGTTCTTC. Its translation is CASSQGSVLEQFF.

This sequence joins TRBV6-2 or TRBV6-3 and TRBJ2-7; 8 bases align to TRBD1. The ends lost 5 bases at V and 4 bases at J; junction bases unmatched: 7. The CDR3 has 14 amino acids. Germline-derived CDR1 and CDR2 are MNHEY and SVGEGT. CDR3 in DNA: TGTGCCAGCAGTGTCAGGGGGCGCAGTTACGAGCAGTACTTC. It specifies CASSVRGRSYEQYF.

CDR3 sequence: CASSILAGGLSDTQYF. CDR3 DNA: TGTGCCAGTAGTATTCTGGCGGGGGGTTTATCAGATACGCAGTATTTT. The chain joins TRBV19 to TRBJ2-3, with 8 bases that match TRBD2. The CDR3 length is 16 residues. With 3 bases clipped from V and 4 bases from J, the junction kept 9 bases outside the gene matches. Germline CDR1 is LNHDA and CDR2 is SQIVND (reference sequence).

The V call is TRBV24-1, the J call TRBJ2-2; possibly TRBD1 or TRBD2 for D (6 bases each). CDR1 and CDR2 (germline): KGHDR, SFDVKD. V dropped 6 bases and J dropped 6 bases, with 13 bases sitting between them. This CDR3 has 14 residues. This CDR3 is CATSTTGRPGELFF. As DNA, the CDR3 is TGTGCCACCAGTACTACAGGGAGGCCCGGGGAGCTGTTTTTT.